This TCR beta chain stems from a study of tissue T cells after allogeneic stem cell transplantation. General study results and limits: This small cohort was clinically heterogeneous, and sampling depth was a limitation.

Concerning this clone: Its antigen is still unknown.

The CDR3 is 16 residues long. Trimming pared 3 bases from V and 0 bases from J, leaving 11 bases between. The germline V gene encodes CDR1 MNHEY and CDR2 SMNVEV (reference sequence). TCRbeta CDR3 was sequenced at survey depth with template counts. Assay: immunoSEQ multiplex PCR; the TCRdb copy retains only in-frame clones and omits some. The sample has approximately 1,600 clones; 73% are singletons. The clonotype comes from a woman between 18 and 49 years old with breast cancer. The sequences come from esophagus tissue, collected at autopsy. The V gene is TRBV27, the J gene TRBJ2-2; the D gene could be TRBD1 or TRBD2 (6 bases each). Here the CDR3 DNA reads TGTGCCAGCAGTTTCTCGGGGGCCTCGAACACCGGGGAGCTGTTTTTT. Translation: CASSFSGASNTGELFF.